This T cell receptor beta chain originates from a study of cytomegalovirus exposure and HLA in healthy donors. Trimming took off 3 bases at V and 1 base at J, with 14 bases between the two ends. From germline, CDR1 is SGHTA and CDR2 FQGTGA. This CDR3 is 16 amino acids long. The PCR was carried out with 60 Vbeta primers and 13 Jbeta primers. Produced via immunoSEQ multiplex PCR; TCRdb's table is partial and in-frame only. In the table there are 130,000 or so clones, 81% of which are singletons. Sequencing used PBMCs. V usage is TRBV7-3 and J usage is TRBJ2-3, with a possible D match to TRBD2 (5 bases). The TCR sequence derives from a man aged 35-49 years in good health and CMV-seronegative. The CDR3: CASSFEQVRGTDTQYF. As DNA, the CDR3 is TGTGCCAGCAGCTTCGAACAAGTGCGGGGCACAGATACGCAGTATTTT.